Listed here are 5 T cell receptor beta chains from one sample, sequenced in a study of blood T cell repertoires in COVID-19. Profiled with immunoSEQ multiplex PCR; TCRdb holds only in-frame clones, not every one. The repertoire consists of around 250,000 clones, with approximately 90% occurring once and the leading ten covering around 2.9%. The sequencing sample was made of peripheral blood. The receptor source for this set is a woman in her thirties with active or convalescent COVID-19.

This chain links TRBV7-8 with TRBJ2-1; 9 nucleotides line up with TRBD1. The CDR3 sequence is 15 residues long. From germline, CDR1 is SGHVS and CDR2 FQNEAQ. V dropped 5 bases and J dropped 2; count of bases not matched to a gene: 4. The CDR3 DNA reads as TGTGCCAGCAGCCCCGGGACAGGGACCTACAATGAGCAGTTCTTC. Amino acids: CASSPGTGTYNEQFF.

This chain connects TRBV5-1 to TRBJ2-2, with D possibly matching TRBD1 (5 bases). CDR3 length: 14 residues. V was trimmed by 6 bases and J by 3 bases, leaving 12 bases between them. Germline-derived CDR1 and CDR2 are SGHRS and YFSETQ. The chain's CDR3 is CASTGPGYTGELFF. CDR3 coding DNA: TGCGCCAGCACCGGGCCAGGGTACACCGGGGAGCTGTTTTTT.

V and J are TRBV6-5 and TRBJ2-7; D possibly corresponds to TRBD1 (7 bases). Per the germline V gene, CDR1 is MNHEY and CDR2 is SVGAGI. This CDR3 comprises 12 residues. Deletions cut 10 bases from V and 0 bases from J, with 10 bases between. The CDR3 sequence: CATGGSSYEQYF. The DNA for the CDR3 is TGTGCCACAGGGGGGTCCTCCTACGAGCAGTACTTC.

This chain links TRBV7-8 with TRBJ1-6; the match to TRBD1 covers 9 bases. Germline V gives CDR1 SGHVS, CDR2 FQNEAQ. The CDR3 covers 16 residues. V was pared by 2 bases and J by 9 bases, with 8 bases of the junction left unmatched. CDR3 loop: CASSLPIGQGISPLHF. CDR3 nucleotides: TGTGCCAGCAGCTTACCAATAGGACAGGGGATTTCACCCCTCCACTTT.

V usage is TRBV6-1 and J usage is TRBJ1-2, with a possible D match to TRBD1 (5 bases). This CDR3 spans 14 amino acids. V lost 3 bases to trimming and J lost 5 bases, with 13 bases between them. Germline CDR1 is MNHNS and CDR2 is SASEGT. CDR3 loop: CASSDGGGIYGYTF. The DNA for the CDR3 is TGTGCCAGCAGTGACGGGGGGGGAATATATGGCTACACCTTC.